This T cell receptor beta chain comes out of a study of blood T cell repertoires in COVID-19. Study summary: COVID-19 samples from acute and convalescent phases originated in the United States, Italy and Spain.

Germline V lookup: CDR1 MNHEY, CDR2 SMNVEV (reference sequence). The V gene end was trimmed by 5 bases and the J gene end by 7 bases; junction bases not matched to a gene: 9. CDR3 length equals 14 residues. Followed longitudinally, the Seattle patients had been enrolled during active infection. In the authors' workflow: Using reference gene primer amplification, nucleated cell counts were estimated. TCRdb keeps only in-frame clones here, not all; method: immunoSEQ multiplex PCR. From that table come the V and J calls and clone size; the DNA was used to work out D and trimming. Counted here are roughly 150,000 clones, around 90% occurring once; the ten biggest clones make up 2.5% to 3%.

Material: peripheral blood. The TCR comes from a woman older than 75 with COVID-19, enrolled during active disease. The gene calls are TRBV27 and TRBJ2-7; 9 bases fit TRBD1. CDR3 nucleotide sequence: TGTGCCAGCAGTGTGGGACAGGGCCTGAGGGAGCAGTACTTC. This translates into CASSVGQGLREQYF.